This T cell receptor beta chain was sequenced in a study of T cell responses to AZD1222 COVID-19 vaccine. The sample holds a few counts of this clone. Its antigen is still unknown. The CDR3 has 14 amino acids. V was clipped by 4 bases and J by 0 bases, with 9 bases between them. Per the germline V gene, CDR1 is SNHLY and CDR2 is FYNNEI. The protocol was immunoSEQ multiplex PCR, while the TCRdb copy is restricted to in-frame clones and leaves out a portion. In the table there are some 130,000 clones, approximately 91% of which are singletons. Study results and caveats: CD4 TCRs linked to vaccination spanned spike, dominating at 160-218 and 743-854. Baseline seropositivity occurred in only six or seven AZD1222 recipients. The study found Spike-specific TCR breadth and depth rose after two AZD1222 doses.

The sequenced sample was peripheral blood, obtained 28 days after the second AZD1222 dose. The clonotype was recovered from an adult who received the AZD1222 COVID-19 vaccine. The chain combines TRBV2 with TRBJ1-2; a weak D match, TRBD1 (5 bases). CDR3 sequence reads: CASSAGIANYGYTF. DNA of the CDR3: TGTGCCAGCAGTGCAGGGATAGCTAACTATGGCTACACCTTC.